The subject of this entry is one TCR beta chain. A single base separates this from a much larger clone, so it may be a read error. Graves' hyperthyroidism showing no ophthalmopathy progression within 18 months was considered stable. Hyperthyroidism had been newly diagnosed in patients aged 18 to 65, and its duration was under 2 months. Reasons for excluding patients were uncontrolled infection, other autoimmune disease, pregnancy or lactation. The authors obtained PBMCs from more than 9.5 ml of fresh peripheral blood. The data were obtained in a study of T cells in Graves' hyperthyroidism and ophthalmopathy. Germline V lookup: CDR1 KGHSH, CDR2 LQKENI. The V and J ends lost 5 bases and 6 bases, in that order; junction bases with no gene match: 10. This CDR3 region has 15 residues. Authors of the study amplified TCR beta CDR3 regions from RNA transcripts. Initially, a first-round RT-PCR of the TCR CDR3 employed the HTBI primer set. TCRdb re-derived calls from the multiplex PCR reads in MiXCR, one entry per CDR3 protein. Of hundreds of thousands of distinct CDR3 sequences in the sample, roughly 17% were seen once.

This TCR was sampled from a woman between 18 and 30 years old with Graves' hyperthyroidism. The gene calls are TRBV18 and TRBJ2-7; the match to TRBD2 covers 10 bases. The specimen was blood. Here the CDR3 reads CASSSGLAGDPEQYF. CDR3 in DNA: TGTGCCAGCTCATCAGGGCTAGCGGGGGATCCCGAGCAGTACTTC.